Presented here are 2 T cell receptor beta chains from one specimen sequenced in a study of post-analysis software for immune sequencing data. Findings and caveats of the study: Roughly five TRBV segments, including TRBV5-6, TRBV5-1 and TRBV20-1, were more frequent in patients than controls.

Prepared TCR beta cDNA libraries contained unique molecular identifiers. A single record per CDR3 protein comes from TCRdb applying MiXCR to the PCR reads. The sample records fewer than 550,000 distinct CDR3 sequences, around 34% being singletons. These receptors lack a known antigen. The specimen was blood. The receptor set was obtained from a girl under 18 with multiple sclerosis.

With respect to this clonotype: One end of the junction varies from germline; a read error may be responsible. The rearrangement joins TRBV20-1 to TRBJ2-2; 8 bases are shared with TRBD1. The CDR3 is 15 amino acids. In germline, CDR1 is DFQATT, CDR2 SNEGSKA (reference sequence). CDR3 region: CSAGPWDRNTGERFF. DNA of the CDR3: TGCAGTGCTGGGCCGTGGGACAGGAACACCGGGGAGCGGTTTTTT.

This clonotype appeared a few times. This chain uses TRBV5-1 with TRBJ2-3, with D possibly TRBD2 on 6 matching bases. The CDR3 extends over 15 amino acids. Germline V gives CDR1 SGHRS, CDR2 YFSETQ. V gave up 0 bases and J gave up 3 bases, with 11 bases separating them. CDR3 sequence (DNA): TGCGCCAGCAGCTTGGCTAGCGCGACGACAGATACGCAGTATTTT. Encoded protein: CASSLASATTDTQYF.